This entry lists 27 T cell receptor beta chains sequenced from one sample in a study of T cell repertoires in cytomegalovirus infection. MiXCR, run by TCRdb on the reads, gives a single entry per CDR3 protein. The sample has about 250,000 distinct CDR3 sequences; over 15% are singletons. The specimen was CD8+ T cells from PBMCs. The receptors were sampled from a human donor in good health (CMV status not recorded). Some clones in this sample may be carry-over from other donors' samples.

The CDR3 DNA follows: TGCAGCGTCGTCACAGGGCCAGGAAGCTCCTACGAGCAGTACTTC. Translating gives CSVVTGPGSSYEQYF. This chain uses TRBV29-1 with TRBJ2-7, with D possibly being TRBD1 (6 bases). There are 15 residues in the CDR3. V was trimmed by 6 bases and J by 0 bases, leaving 18 bases between them. Per the germline V gene, CDR1 is SQVTM and CDR2 is ANQGSEA.

The chain links TRBV28 to TRBJ1-1; tentative D call: TRBD1 (5 bases). Germline CDR1 reads MDHEN; CDR2 reads SYDVKM. The ends were cut back, 6 bases at V and 0 bases at J, with 14 bases in the middle. The CDR3 contains 15 residues. The CDR3 here is CASSPLPGLNTEAFF. CDR3 nucleotide sequence: TGTGCCAGCAGCCCCCTCCCGGGGCTGAACACTGAAGCTTTCTTT. Based on the CDR3 plus reference TRBV28 and TRBJ1-1, the full variable domain is DVKVTQSSRYLVKRTGEKVFLECVQDMDHENMFWYRQDPGLGLRLIYFSYDVKMKEKGDIPEGYSVSREKKERFSLILESASTNQTSMYLCASSPLPGLNTEAFFGQGTRLTVV.

The chain couples TRBV7-8 to TRBJ2-2, with 9 nucleotides matching TRBD1. There are 17 residues in the CDR3. Germline V gene data show CDR1 as SGHVS and CDR2 as FQNEAQ. The junction had 10 bases not matched to a gene; V was cut back by 5 bases and J by 3 bases. The CDR3 spells CASSPRDRALDTGELFF. The CDR3 bases are TGTGCCAGCAGCCCACGGGACAGGGCTTTAGACACCGGGGAGCTGTTTTTT.

This clonotype was counted at least ten times. Here the CDR3 DNA reads TGTGCCAGCAGCGCGGGAGCGGGGGCAGGCGAGACCCAGTACTTC. Protein sequence: CASSAGAGAGETQYF. The chain couples TRBV9 to TRBJ2-5, with TRBD2 matching 8 bases. The germline gives CDR1 SGDLS, CDR2 YYNGEE. The trim removed 3 bases at V and 5 bases at J, leaving 9 bases unmatched. The CDR3 spans 15 residues.

V is TRBV20-1 and J is TRBJ1-1; D call uncertain. Germline lookup yields CDR1 DFQATT and CDR2 SNEGSKA (reference sequence). This CDR3 has 13 residues. Trimming left V 3 bases short and J 2 bases short, with 10 bases between. CDR3 sequence reads: CSAREDVNTEAFF. The CDR3, as DNA: TGCAGTGCTAGGGAAGATGTTAACACTGAAGCTTTCTTT.

The CDR3: CASSFYNRGGVADTQYF. Here the CDR3 DNA reads TGTGCCAGCAGCTTTTATAATCGGGGGGGCGTGGCAGATACGCAGTATTTT. The genes are TRBV3-1 and TRBJ2-3; TRBD2 agrees at 8 bases. CDR3 length: 17 amino acids. Per the germline V gene, CDR1 is LGHDT and CDR2 is YNNKEL (reference sequence). J was trimmed by 4 bases and V by 5 bases; bases with no gene match: 14.

This rearrangement joins TRBV2 to TRBJ2-1; 9 bases map to TRBD1. CDR3 length equals 15 residues. Germline V gene sequence: CDR1 SNHLY, CDR2 FYNNEI. The V segment lost 4 bases and the J segment 8 bases; nucleotides outside the gene matches: 9. DNA of the CDR3: TGTGCCAGCAGTGTACCTGGGACAGGGCTCGATGAGCAGTTCTTC. Amino acids: CASSVPGTGLDEQFF.

This clonotype was observed once. V gene TRBV6-5 combines with J gene TRBJ1-2; D remains ambiguous. V dropped 6 bases and J dropped 3 bases, with 17 bases sitting between them. There are 15 residues in the CDR3. The V gene's germline CDR1 is MNHEY and CDR2 SVGAGI. This CDR3 reads CASSVTSQVDYGYTF. The CDR3 DNA is TGTGCCAGCAGCGTTACATCGCAGGTGGACTATGGCTACACCTTC.

This rearrangement joins TRBV28 to TRBJ1-5, with 9 bases aligning to TRBD1. The CDR3 spans 13 residues. The germline gives CDR1 MDHEN, CDR2 SYDVKM. V trimming: 5 bases; J trimming: 5 bases; junction bases outside the gene matches: 1. The CDR3 here is CASSDRGYQPQHF. CDR3 DNA sequence: TGTGCCAGCAGTGACAGGGGGTATCAGCCCCAGCATTTT. Looking up the rest from reference TRBV28 and TRBJ1-5 gives the full variable domain: DVKVTQSSRYLVKRTGEKVFLECVQDMDHENMFWYRQDPGLGLRLIYFSYDVKMKEKGDIPEGYSVSREKKERFSLILESASTNQTSMYLCASSDRGYQPQHFGDGTRLSIL.

The chain uses TRBV5-1 and TRBJ2-7; 8 bases match TRBD1. The junction had 14 bases not matched to a gene; V was cut back by 3 bases and J by 3 bases. Germline lookup yields CDR1 SGHRS and CDR2 YFSETQ. CDR3 length equals 17 residues. This chain's CDR3 is CASSSRTGYLIGYEQYF. In DNA, the CDR3 is TGCGCCAGCAGCTCCCGGACAGGGTATCTCATCGGCTACGAGCAGTACTTC.

This clonotype appeared many times. This chain joins TRBV7-2 and TRBJ1-1, with D perhaps matching TRBD1 (5 bases). Germline V lookup: CDR1 SGHTA, CDR2 FQGNSA. The CDR3 consists of 15 residues. V dropped 5 bases and J dropped 6 bases, with 19 bases sitting between them. The CDR3 coding sequence is TGTGCCAGCAGCCTACGGCCAGGAGGGGAAGCTGAAGCTTTCTTT. Its translation is CASSLRPGGEAEAFF.

The chain links TRBV10-3 to TRBJ2-3; D perhaps matches TRBD1 (5 bases). Per germline, CDR1 ENHRY and CDR2 SYGVKD. The CDR3 extends over 13 amino acids. Trimming removed 2 bases from V and 6 bases from J, with 9 bases in between. The CDR3 region has the DNA TGTGCCATCAGTGAGGTGAAGGGGGATACGCAGTATTTT. The encoded protein is CAISEVKGDTQYF.

This sequence joins TRBV28 and TRBJ2-2, with TRBD2 identical over 10 bases. The J segment lost 6 bases and the V segment lost 2 bases, leaving 6 bases of the junction unmatched. This CDR3 contains 16 residues. CDR1 is MDHEN, CDR2 SYDVKM, per germline. The DNA for the CDR3 is TGTGCCAGCAGTTTAATTCTAGCGGGGGAACCCGGGGAGCTGTTTTTT. Translated: CASSLILAGEPGELFF.

This chain's CDR3 is CASSFAAEFVYEQYF. In DNA, the CDR3 is TGTGCCAGCAGTTTCGCGGCAGAGTTTGTCTACGAGCAGTACTTC. The genes are TRBV12-3 or TRBV12-4 and TRBJ2-7; no reliable D call. Trimming pared 3 bases from V and 3 bases from J, leaving 15 bases between. CDR3 length: 15 residues.

This clonotype has ten or more counts. The chain has TRBV19 and TRBJ2-1; D might be TRBD2 (5 bases). Trimming shortened V by 5 bases and J by 3 bases, and 11 bases separated the two germline ends. This CDR3 is 14 amino acids long. From germline, CDR1 is LNHDA and CDR2 SQIVND (reference sequence). The CDR3 coding sequence is TGTGCCAGTAGTTCGCTGGCGGGCTACAATGAGCAGTTCTTC. Its protein is CASSSLAGYNEQFF.

The chain recombines TRBV2 with TRBJ2-3; weak D call: TRBD1 (6 bases). CDR1 SNHLY and CDR2 FYNNEI come from the germline V gene. The CDR3 spans 15 residues. V was trimmed by 6 bases and J by 11 bases, leaving 24 bases between them. CDR3 nucleotides: TGTGCCAGCAGCCAAGGACAGACTCAATTCCCGGGGCAGTATTTT. Its protein is CASSQGQTQFPGQYF.

This clonotype was observed a few times. V is TRBV6-2 or TRBV6-3 and J is TRBJ2-5; no clear D gene. With 0 bases removed from V and 7 bases from J, the gap between germline ends came to 12 bases. The CDR3 length is 14 residues. Germline CDR1 reads MNHEY; CDR2 reads SVGEGT. The CDR3 DNA reads TGTGCCAGCAGTTACTCGACGGTTCAGAGGACCCAGTACTTC. This sequence encodes CASSYSTVQRTQYF.

This clonotype has just a few counts. The chain recombines TRBV12-3 or TRBV12-4 with TRBJ1-5; D is perhaps TRBD1 (6 bases). The CDR3 is 15 residues long. V lost 5 bases to trimming and J lost 3 bases, with 14 bases between them. The CDR3 loop reads CASSLGQQTNQPQHF. Written as DNA, the CDR3 is TGTGCCAGCAGTCTTGGACAGCAGACCAATCAGCCCCAGCATTTT.

This clonotype has just a few counts. This rearrangement joins TRBV20-1 to TRBJ1-4; a possible D gene is TRBD1 (6 bases). The CDR3 sequence is 15 residues long. Between the trimmed V and J ends, which lost 0 bases and 7 bases, there was a span of 15 bases. Germline V gene sequence: CDR1 DFQATT, CDR2 SNEGSKA (reference sequence). The CDR3: CSARDPDSRREKLFF. CDR3 DNA sequence: TGCAGTGCTAGAGATCCGGACAGTAGGCGTGAAAAACTGTTTTTT.

This clonotype was counted a single time. Relative to the germline gene, one junction end is altered; a read error may explain this. The chain employs TRBV19 and TRBJ2-7, with no clear D. The CDR3 length is 12 residues. Germline CDR1 is LNHDA and CDR2 is SQIVND (reference sequence). As DNA, the CDR3 is TGTGTCAGTAGTTCAGGAGCCTACGAGCAGTACTTC. Amino acid sequence: CVSSSGAYEQYF.

This clonotype occurred many times. The V gene is TRBV7-2, the J gene TRBJ2-4; the D gene could be TRBD1 or TRBD2 (5 bases each). There are 14 residues in the CDR3. Trimming took 5 bases from V and 6 from J, leaving 14 bases between them. CDR1 SGHTA and CDR2 FQGNSA come from the germline V gene. The CDR3 sequence: CASSQGWGLNIQYF. The CDR3 region has the DNA TGTGCCAGCAGCCAAGGCTGGGGGTTAAACATTCAGTACTTC.

This clonotype was observed many times. The V gene is TRBV5-6, the J gene TRBJ1-1; 9 nucleotides align to TRBD1. The germline V gene encodes CDR1 SGHDT and CDR2 YYEEEE. The J segment lost 4 bases and the V segment lost 1 base, leaving 5 bases of the junction unmatched. The CDR3 length is 15 residues. The CDR3 region has the DNA TGTGCCAGCAGCTTGAATCCGGGACAGGGCACTGAAGCTTTCTTT. The encoded protein is CASSLNPGQGTEAFF. The full variable domain, with the rest looked up from reference TRBV5-6 and TRBJ1-1, is DAGVTQSPTHLIKTRGQQVTLRCSPKSGHDTVSWYQQALGQGPQFIFQYYEEEERQRGNFPDRFSGHQFPNYSSELNVNALLLGDSALYLCASSLNPGQGTEAFFGQGTRLTVV.

This clonotype has only one observation. This chain connects TRBV24-1 to TRBJ1-1; no definite D call. From germline, CDR1 is KGHDR and CDR2 SFDVKD. The CDR3 covers 12 residues. V was pared by 4 bases and J by 7 bases, with 9 bases between. CDR3 sequence: CATSDGGLEAFF. The CDR3 coding sequence is TGTGCCACCAGTGACGGAGGACTTGAAGCTTTCTTT.

The chain joins TRBV11-2 to TRBJ1-2; a weak D match, TRBD1 (5 bases). Germline V gene data show CDR1 as SGHAT and CDR2 as FQNNGV. Trimming cost V 1 base and J 6 bases, with 15 bases left between them. The CDR3 has 15 residues. The CDR3 DNA follows: TGTGCCAGCAGCTTAGTGTTAGGGGAAGCGAATGGCTACACCTTC. This gives the protein CASSLVLGEANGYTF.

The rearrangement uses TRBV6-5 and TRBJ1-3; D unclear. The V end was cut by 3 bases, the J end by 0 bases, with 6 bases between. CDR1 and CDR2 from the germline V gene are MNHEY and SVGAGI. The CDR3 covers 14 residues. The CDR3: CASSYYSSGNTIYF. CDR3 DNA sequence: TGTGCCAGCAGTTATTACTCCTCTGGAAACACCATATATTTT.

V gene TRBV5-1 combines with J gene TRBJ2-6; D is unresolved. Looked up from germline, CDR1 is SGHRS and CDR2 is YFSETQ. This CDR3 comprises 16 residues. V dropped 7 bases and J dropped 0 bases, with 14 bases sitting between them. In DNA form, the CDR3 reads TGCGCCAGCGCTAAACAGATTAACTCTGGGGCCAACGTCCTGACTTTC. This gives the protein CASAKQINSGANVLTF.

This clonotype was counted at least ten times. This rearrangement joins TRBV7-6 to TRBJ2-1, with TRBD2 identical over 8 bases. In germline, CDR1 is SGHVS, CDR2 FNYEAQ. The J segment lost 8 bases and the V segment lost 5 bases, leaving 5 bases of the junction unmatched. This CDR3 spans 13 amino acids. Here the CDR3 DNA reads TGTGCCAGCAGCCCCGGGGGGGGGTATGAGCAGTTCTTC. It encodes CASSPGGGYEQFF.